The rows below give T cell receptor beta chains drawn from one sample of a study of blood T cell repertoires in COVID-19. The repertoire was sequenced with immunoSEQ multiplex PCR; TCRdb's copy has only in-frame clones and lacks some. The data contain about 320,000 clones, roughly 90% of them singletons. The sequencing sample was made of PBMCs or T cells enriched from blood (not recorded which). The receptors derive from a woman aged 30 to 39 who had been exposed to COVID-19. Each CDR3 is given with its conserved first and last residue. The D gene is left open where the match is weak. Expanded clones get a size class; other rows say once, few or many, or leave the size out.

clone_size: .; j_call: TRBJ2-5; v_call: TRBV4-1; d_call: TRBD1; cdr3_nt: TGCGCCAGCAGCCGACTGGACAGGGACCAAGAGACCCAGTACTTC; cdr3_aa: CASSRLDRDQETQYF
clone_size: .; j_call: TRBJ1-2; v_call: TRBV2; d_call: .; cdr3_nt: TGTGCCAGCAGTGTGGTTGGGGAGAGCGGCTACACCTTC; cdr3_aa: CASSVVGESGYTF
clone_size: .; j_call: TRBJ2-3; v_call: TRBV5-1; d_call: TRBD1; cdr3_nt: TGCGCCAGCAGCTTGGGGGACAGCCAATATACGCAGTATTTT; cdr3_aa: CASSLGDSQYTQYF
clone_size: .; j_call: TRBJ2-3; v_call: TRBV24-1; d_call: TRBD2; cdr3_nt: TGTGCCACCAGTTCTACTAGCGGGGGGACAGATACGCAGTATTTT; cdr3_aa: CATSSTSGGTDTQYF
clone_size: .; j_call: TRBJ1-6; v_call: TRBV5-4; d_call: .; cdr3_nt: TGTGCCAGCAGCTCCCGGCGGGAACTCAATTCACCCCTCCACTTT; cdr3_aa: CASSSRRELNSPLHF
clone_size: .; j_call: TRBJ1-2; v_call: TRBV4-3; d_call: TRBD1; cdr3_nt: TGCGCCAGCAGCTCAAACAGGGGTCTTAACTATGGCTACACCTTC; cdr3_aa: CASSSNRGLNYGYTF
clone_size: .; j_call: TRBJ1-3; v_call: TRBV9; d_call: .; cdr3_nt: TGTGCCAGCAGCGTTGGGAGGACGGGATCTGGAAACACCATATATTTT; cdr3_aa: CASSVGRTGSGNTIYF
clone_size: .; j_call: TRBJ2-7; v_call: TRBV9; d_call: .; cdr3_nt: TGTGCCAGCAGCGTAGCGGGGGGCGGCTCCTACGAGCAGTACTTC; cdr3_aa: CASSVAGGGSYEQYF
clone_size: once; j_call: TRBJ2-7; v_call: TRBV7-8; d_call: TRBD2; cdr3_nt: TGTGCCAGCAGCTTAGCACTAGCGGAAATCTACGAGCAGTACTTC; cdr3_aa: CASSLALAEIYEQYF
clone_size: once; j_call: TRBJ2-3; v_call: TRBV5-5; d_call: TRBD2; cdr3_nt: TGTGCCAGCAGCTTAGTCCTAGCGGTATACACAGATACGCAGTATTTT; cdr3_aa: CASSLVLAVYTDTQYF
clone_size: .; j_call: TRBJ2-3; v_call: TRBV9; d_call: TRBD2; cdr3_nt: TGTGCCAGCAGCGTAGATAGCGGGCGATCCACAGATACGCAGTATTTT; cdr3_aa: CASSVDSGRSTDTQYF
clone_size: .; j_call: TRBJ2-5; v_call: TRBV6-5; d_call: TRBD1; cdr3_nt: TGTGCCAGCGGGACAGGGGGGAACCAAGAGACCCAGTACTTC; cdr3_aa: CASGTGGNQETQYF
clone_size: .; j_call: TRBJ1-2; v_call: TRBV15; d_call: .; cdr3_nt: TGTGCCACCAGCAGAGATTGGCGGGGCTCGGGTGGCTACACCTTC; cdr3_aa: CATSRDWRGSGGYTF
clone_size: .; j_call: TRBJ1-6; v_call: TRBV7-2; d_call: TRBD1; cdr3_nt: TGTGCCAGCAGCTTAGATTCTGGACAGGGAGGTAATTCACCCCTCCACTTT; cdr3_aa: CASSLDSGQGGNSPLHF
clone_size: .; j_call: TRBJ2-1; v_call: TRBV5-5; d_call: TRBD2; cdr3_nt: TGTGCCAGCAGCTCACTAGCGGGGGTCTCCTACAATGAGCAGTTCTTC; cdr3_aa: CASSSLAGVSYNEQFF
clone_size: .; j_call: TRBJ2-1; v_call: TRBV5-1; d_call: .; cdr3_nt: TGCGCCAGCAGCTTGGACAGCATCTCCTACAATGAGCAGTTCTTC; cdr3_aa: CASSLDSISYNEQFF
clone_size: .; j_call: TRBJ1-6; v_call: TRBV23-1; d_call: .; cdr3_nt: TGCGCCAGCAGTCAACCGAAGGCGGGGACGGGGAATTCACCCCTCCACTTT; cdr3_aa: CASSQPKAGTGNSPLHF
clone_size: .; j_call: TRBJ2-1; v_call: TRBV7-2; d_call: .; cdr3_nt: TGTGCCAGCAGCTCGGCCGGCCAGGGGACTGAGCAGTTCTTC; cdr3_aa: CASSSAGQGTEQFF
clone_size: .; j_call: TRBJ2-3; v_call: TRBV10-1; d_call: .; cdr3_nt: TGCGCCAGCAGTGAGGAGGGCAGGAGCACAGATACGCAGTATTTT; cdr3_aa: CASSEEGRSTDTQYF
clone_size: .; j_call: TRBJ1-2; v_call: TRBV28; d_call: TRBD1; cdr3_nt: TGTGCCAGCAGTTCCCCGGACAGGATCTATGGCTACACCTTC; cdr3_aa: CASSSPDRIYGYTF
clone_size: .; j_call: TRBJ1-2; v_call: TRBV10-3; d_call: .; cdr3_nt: TGTGCCATCAGTGAATTCGGTAAATCGAACTATGGCTACACCTTC; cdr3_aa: CAISEFGKSNYGYTF
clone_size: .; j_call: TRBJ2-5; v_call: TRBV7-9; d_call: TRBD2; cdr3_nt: TGTGCCAGCAGCTTCCGGGACCGACTAGCGGGGTGGGAGACCCAGTACTTC; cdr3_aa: CASSFRDRLAGWETQYF
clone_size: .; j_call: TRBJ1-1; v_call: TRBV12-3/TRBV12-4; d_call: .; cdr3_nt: TGTGCCAGCAGTTTAGCAGGGGTGGCTTTCTTT; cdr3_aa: CASSLAGVAFF
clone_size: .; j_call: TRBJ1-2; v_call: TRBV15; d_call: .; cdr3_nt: TGTGCCACCAGCAGAGCTCGGAACTATGGCTACACCTTC; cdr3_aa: CATSRARNYGYTF
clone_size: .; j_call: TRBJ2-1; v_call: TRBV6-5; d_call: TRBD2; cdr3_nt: TGTGCCAGCAAAAACAGCGGGGGGAACAATGAGCAGTTCTTC; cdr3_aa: CASKNSGGNNEQFF
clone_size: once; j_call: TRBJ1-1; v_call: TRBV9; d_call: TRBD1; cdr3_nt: TGTGCCAGCAGCCCAACAGGGGTGGGCACTGAAGCTTTCTTT; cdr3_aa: CASSPTGVGTEAFF
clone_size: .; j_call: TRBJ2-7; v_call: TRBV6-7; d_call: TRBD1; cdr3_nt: TGTGCCAGTACAAATCGACAGGGGTCGCCCTACGAGCAGTACTTC; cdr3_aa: CASTNRQGSPYEQYF
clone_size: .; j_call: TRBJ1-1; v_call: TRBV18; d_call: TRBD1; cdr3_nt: TGTGCCAGCTCACCCCGGACAGGGGGCGGAGGTACTGAAGCTTTCTTT; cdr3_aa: CASSPRTGGGGTEAFF
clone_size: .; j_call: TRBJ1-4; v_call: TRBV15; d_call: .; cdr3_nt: TGTGCCACCAGCAGAGCGTCCGCCGGCGGTGAAAAACTGTTTTTT; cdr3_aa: CATSRASAGGEKLFF
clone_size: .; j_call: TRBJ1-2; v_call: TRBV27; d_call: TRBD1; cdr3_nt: TGTGCCAGCAGTCCGACCGGGACAGGCCACTATGGCTACACCTTC; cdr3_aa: CASSPTGTGHYGYTF
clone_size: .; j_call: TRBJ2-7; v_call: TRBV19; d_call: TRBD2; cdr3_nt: TGTGCCAGTAGTCCGGGAGGCGGGGGGGCGTACGAGCAGTACTTC; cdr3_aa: CASSPGGGGAYEQYF
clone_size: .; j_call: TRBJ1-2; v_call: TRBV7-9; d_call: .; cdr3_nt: TGTGCCAGCAGTCCGCAGGGTTCCCATGGCTACACCTTC; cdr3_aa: CASSPQGSHGYTF
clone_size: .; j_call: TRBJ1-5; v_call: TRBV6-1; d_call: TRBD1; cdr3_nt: TGTGCCAGCAGTGAAGCGAGGGGACAGGGAAACCAGCCCCAGCATTTT; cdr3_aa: CASSEARGQGNQPQHF
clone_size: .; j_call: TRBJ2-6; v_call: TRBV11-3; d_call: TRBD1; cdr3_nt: TGTGCCAGCAGTCCGGGACAGGGGATCTCTGGGGCCAACGTCCTGACTTTC; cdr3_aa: CASSPGQGISGANVLTF
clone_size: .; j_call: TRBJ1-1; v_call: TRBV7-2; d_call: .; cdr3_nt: TGTGCCAGCAGCCCCTGGGCGGGCGGTAGCACTGAAGCTTTCTTT; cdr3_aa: CASSPWAGGSTEAFF
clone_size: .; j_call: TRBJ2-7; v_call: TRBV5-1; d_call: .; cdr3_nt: TGCGCCAGCAGCTTGGAACCGAGCTCCTACGAGCAGTACTTC; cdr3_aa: CASSLEPSSYEQYF
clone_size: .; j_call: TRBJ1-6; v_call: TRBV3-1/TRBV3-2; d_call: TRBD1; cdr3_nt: TGTGCCAGCAGCCATAAAACAGGGGATGGCTCACCCCTCCACTTT; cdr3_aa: CASSHKTGDGSPLHF
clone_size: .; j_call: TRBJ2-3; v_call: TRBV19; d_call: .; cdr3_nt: TGTGCCAGTACCCCTAGGGGGACCACAGATACGCAGTATTTT; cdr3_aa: CASTPRGTTDTQYF
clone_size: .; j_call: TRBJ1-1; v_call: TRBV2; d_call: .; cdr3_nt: TGTGCCAGCAGTGTCGAAGGGGGCACTGAAGCTTTCTTT; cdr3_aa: CASSVEGGTEAFF
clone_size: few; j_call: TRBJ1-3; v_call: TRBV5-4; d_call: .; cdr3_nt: TGTGCCAGCAGCTTGGCCGGGACAAACACTGGAAACACCATATATTTT; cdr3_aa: CASSLAGTNTGNTIYF
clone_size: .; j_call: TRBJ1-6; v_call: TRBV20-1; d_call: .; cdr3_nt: TGCAGTGCTAGTTGGGGCAGGGTTAATTCACCCCTCCACTTT; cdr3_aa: CSASWGRVNSPLHF
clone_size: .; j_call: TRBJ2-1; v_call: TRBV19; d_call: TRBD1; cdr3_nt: TGTGCCAGTAGTATTAGGGGGCTAGCCAATGAGCAGTTCTTC; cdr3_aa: CASSIRGLANEQFF
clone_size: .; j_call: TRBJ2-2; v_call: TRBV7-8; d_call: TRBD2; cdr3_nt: TGTGCCAGCAGCTTGAGGGCTAGCGGGGGTCGTCTACGAAACACCGGGGAGCTGTTTTTT; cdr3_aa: CASSLRASGGRLRNTGELFF
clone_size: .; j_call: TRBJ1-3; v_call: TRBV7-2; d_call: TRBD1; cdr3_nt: TGTGCCAGCAGCTCCCGCTTACAGGGGTCGAGAAACACCATATATTTT; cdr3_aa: CASSSRLQGSRNTIYF
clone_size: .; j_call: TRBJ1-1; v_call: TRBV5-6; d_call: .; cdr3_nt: TGTGCCAGCAGCTTCGGGGTTGGAGCCCAGTTAGCTTTCTTT; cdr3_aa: CASSFGVGAQLAFF
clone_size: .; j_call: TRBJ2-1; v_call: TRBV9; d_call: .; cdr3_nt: TGTGCCAGCAGCGTAGTAGGCCGGAGCTCCTACAATGAGCAGTTCTTC; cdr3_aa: CASSVVGRSSYNEQFF
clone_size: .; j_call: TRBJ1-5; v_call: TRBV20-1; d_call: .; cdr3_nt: TGCAGTGCTAGTACAGCTAGCAATCAGCCCCAGCATTTT; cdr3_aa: CSASTASNQPQHF
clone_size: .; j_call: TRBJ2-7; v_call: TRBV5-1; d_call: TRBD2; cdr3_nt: TGCGCCAGCAGCTTGGCCCCTAGCGGAGCCTACGAGCAGTACTTC; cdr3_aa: CASSLAPSGAYEQYF
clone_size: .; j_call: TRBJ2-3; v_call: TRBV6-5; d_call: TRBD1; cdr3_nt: TGTGCCAGCACCCTGGACAGGAGCACAGATACGCAGTATTTT; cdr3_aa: CASTLDRSTDTQYF
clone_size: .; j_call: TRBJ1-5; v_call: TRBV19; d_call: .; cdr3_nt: TGTGCCAGTAGTATATTTTTGAGGGGACGGGGGTACGGCAATCAGCCCCAGCATTTT; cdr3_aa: CASSIFLRGRGYGNQPQHF
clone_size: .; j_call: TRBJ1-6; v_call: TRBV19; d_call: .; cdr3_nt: TGTGCCAGTAGTGCCCGACAGCCCTCACCCCTCCACTTT; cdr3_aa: CASSARQPSPLHF
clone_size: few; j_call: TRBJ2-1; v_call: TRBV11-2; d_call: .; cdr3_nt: TGTGCCAGCAGCTTTGCCTATACTAACAATGAGCAGTTCTTC; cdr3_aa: CASSFAYTNNEQFF
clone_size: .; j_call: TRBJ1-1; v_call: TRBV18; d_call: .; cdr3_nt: TGTGCCAGCTCACCTAATCCGGGGAACACTGAAGCTTTCTTT; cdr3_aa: CASSPNPGNTEAFF
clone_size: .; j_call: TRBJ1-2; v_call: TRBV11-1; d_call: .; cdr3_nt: TGTGCCAGCAGCGCCCACGGGGTTAACTATGGCTACACCTTC; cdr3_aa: CASSAHGVNYGYTF